The 32 T cell receptor beta chains below were found in one sample sequenced in a study of blood T cell repertoires in COVID-19. Measured with immunoSEQ multiplex PCR; TCRdb has only the in-frame clones, and not every one. The table lists approximately 260,000 clones, roughly 83% of them singletons. Sequenced sample: peripheral blood. The receptors here all came from a man aged 55 to 69 who had recovered from COVID-19.

This chain connects TRBV7-3 to TRBJ2-1; TRBD1 matches 9 bases. Losses at the gene ends were 6 bases for V and 4 bases for J; bases not matched to a gene: 7. The CDR3 length is 15 residues. The germline V gene has CDR1 SGHTA and CDR2 FQGTGA. The CDR3 DNA reads TGTGCCAGCAGAAAGGACAGGGGCCCTTACAATGAGCAGTTCTTC. Translation gives CASRKDRGPYNEQFF.

This chain joins TRBV7-8 and TRBJ2-3, with a tentative D call TRBD2 (5 bases). In germline, CDR1 is SGHVS, CDR2 FQNEAQ. Trimming pared 0 bases from V and 2 bases from J, leaving 18 bases between. The CDR3 contains 18 residues. CDR3 in DNA: TGTGCCAGCAGCTTAGCGCTTCGCGGGTACTCGAACACAGATACGCAGTATTTT. This codes for CASSLALRGYSNTDTQYF.

The chain joins TRBV2 to TRBJ1-1; D possibly corresponds to TRBD1 (5 bases). Trimming pared 7 bases from V and 4 bases from J, leaving 10 bases between. CDR1 and CDR2 (germline): SNHLY, FYNNEI. The CDR3 consists of 12 residues. CDR3 in amino acids: CASIGDFTEAFF. CDR3 bases: TGTGCCAGCATAGGGGACTTCACTGAAGCTTTCTTT.

The chain couples TRBV19 to TRBJ1-3; D possibly corresponds to TRBD1 (5 bases). The CDR3 spans 15 residues. V dropped 5 bases and J dropped 0 bases, with 11 bases sitting between them. Germline V lookup: CDR1 LNHDA, CDR2 SQIVND (reference sequence). The CDR3 reads CASSQRQGSGNTIYF. The CDR3 DNA reads as TGTGCCAGTAGTCAACGGCAGGGCTCTGGAAACACCATATATTTT.

The chain uses TRBV24-1 and TRBJ1-2; D unresolved. Germline V gene sequence: CDR1 KGHDR, CDR2 SFDVKD. The CDR3 length is 11 residues. Deletions cut 4 bases from V and 4 bases from J, with 3 bases between. This CDR3 is CATSDSYGYTF. In DNA form, the CDR3 reads TGTGCCACCAGTGACAGCTATGGCTACACCTTC.

The V and J genes are TRBV7-2 and TRBJ2-3; no clear D. The CDR3 has 12 amino acids. CDR1 and CDR2 (germline): SGHTA, FQGNSA. V shed 8 bases and J shed 3 bases, with 9 bases lying between them. CDR3 DNA: TGTGCCAGCGCCACGCAGACAGATACGCAGTATTTT. Translated, it gives CASATQTDTQYF.

The chain employs TRBV6-6 and TRBJ1-6, with 9 nucleotides matching TRBD1. This CDR3 comprises 15 residues. Germline CDR1 MNHNY, CDR2 SVGAGI (reference sequence). V gave up 2 bases and J gave up 5 bases; unmatched junction bases: 1. The CDR3: CASSYRDRDNSPLHF. CDR3 nucleotide sequence: TGTGCCAGCAGTTACCGGGACAGGGATAATTCACCCCTCCACTTT.

The V and J genes are TRBV29-1 and TRBJ2-1, with 11 bases matching TRBD2. The junction had 7 bases not matched to a gene; V was cut back by 4 bases and J by 5 bases. The CDR3 runs 15 residues. Germline CDR1 is SQVTM and CDR2 is ANQGSEA. The DNA for the CDR3 is TGCAGCGTTGCCGGGACTAGCGGAGGAGACAATGAGCAGTTCTTC. Translated, it gives CSVAGTSGGDNEQFF.

This chain joins TRBV9 and TRBJ2-5; 10 bases map to TRBD1. Trimming removed 3 bases from V and 5 bases from J; junction bases left unmatched: 7. Germline-derived CDR1 and CDR2 are SGDLS and YYNGEE. The CDR3 covers 15 residues. The CDR3 sequence: CASSGDRGLGETQYF. The CDR3 DNA sequence: TGTGCCAGCAGCGGTGACAGGGGGCTGGGGGAGACCCAGTACTTC.

This clone was picked up many times. Other DNA sequences in this sample translate to the same CDR3. The chain uses TRBV12-3 or TRBV12-4 and TRBJ2-5, with D maybe TRBD2 (6 bases). V shed 6 bases and J shed 5 bases, with 13 bases lying between them. CDR3 length: 13 residues. This CDR3 reads CASSLSGVETQYF. DNA for the CDR3: TGTGCCAGCAGCCTCTCGGGGGTGGAGACCCAGTACTTC.

The chain recombines TRBV19 with TRBJ1-1; TRBD1 agrees at 8 bases. Per the germline V gene, CDR1 is LNHDA and CDR2 is SQIVND (reference sequence). CDR3 length: 15 residues. With 7 bases clipped from V and 5 bases from J, the junction kept 12 bases outside the gene matches. The CDR3 nucleotides are TGTGCCAGTAAGGCCAGCGGACAGGGAAAGACTGAAGCTTTCTTT. Translated, it gives CASKASGQGKTEAFF.

The chain links TRBV5-4 to TRBJ2-7, with 8 bases identical to TRBD2. The V gene end was trimmed by 2 bases and the J gene end by 5 bases; junction bases not matched to a gene: 9. Germline values: CDR1 SGHNT, CDR2 YYREEE (reference sequence). This CDR3 comprises 15 residues. The CDR3 bases are TGTGCCAGCAGCTTCCCCGCGGGGGGTGTGAACGAGCAGTACTTC. Protein sequence: CASSFPAGGVNEQYF.

The chain couples TRBV5-1 to TRBJ2-1, with TRBD2 as a possible D gene (5 bases). There are 15 residues in the CDR3. The V gene's germline CDR1 is SGHRS and CDR2 YFSETQ. V shed 4 bases and J shed 3 bases, with 14 bases lying between them. CDR3 region: CASSGPGRVYNEQFF. CDR3 nucleotide sequence: TGCGCCAGCAGCGGGCCGGGAAGAGTCTACAATGAGCAGTTCTTC.

A single count supports this clone. The chain is built from TRBV15 and TRBJ2-7; maybe TRBD2 (7 bases). With 8 bases removed from V and 0 bases from J, the gap between germline ends came to 20 bases. The CDR3 has 16 residues. Per germline, CDR1 LNHNV and CDR2 YYDKDF (reference sequence). CDR3: CATAVGGGGSSYEQYF. The CDR3 DNA reads as TGTGCCACCGCGGTTGGGGGCGGGGGTAGCTCCTACGAGCAGTACTTC.

The rearrangement uses TRBV6-1 and TRBJ2-2; possible D gene TRBD2, 5 bases. V lost 2 bases to trimming and J lost 4 bases, with 8 bases between them. The germline V gene encodes CDR1 MNHNS and CDR2 SASEGT. This CDR3 has 14 residues. In DNA, the CDR3 is TGTGCCAGCAGTGAATTACGGGGCACCGGGGAGCTGTTTTTT. Protein sequence: CASSELRGTGELFF.

The CDR3 DNA reads as TGTGCCAGCAGATCGGGACTAGCGGGATCCACAGATACGCAGTATTTT. Translating it yields CASRSGLAGSTDTQYF. V gene TRBV5-4 combines with J gene TRBJ2-3; 13 nucleotides align to TRBD2. CDR3 size: 16 residues. Per the germline V gene, CDR1 is SGHNT and CDR2 is YYREEE (reference sequence). The ends lost 5 bases at V and 2 bases at J; junction bases unmatched: 5.

This clone has more than one count but fewer than ten. The chain uses TRBV30 and TRBJ2-1; 8 bases agree with TRBD2. Germline V gene data show CDR1 as GTSNPN and CDR2 as SVGIG (reference sequence). This CDR3 is 14 amino acids long. V lost 2 bases, J lost 6 bases, and 6 bases stayed unmatched. The chain's CDR3 is CAWSKAGVRNEQFF. The CDR3 DNA sequence: TGTGCCTGGAGTAAAGCGGGAGTCCGCAATGAGCAGTTCTTC.

The chain is built from TRBV12-3 or TRBV12-4 and TRBJ2-1; 8 bases align to TRBD2. The CDR3 is 13 amino acids. With 8 bases clipped from V and 4 bases from J, the junction kept 4 bases outside the gene matches. The DNA of the CDR3 is TGTGCCAGCGGGGGCGGGGGGTACAATGAGCAGTTCTTC. It is translated as CASGGGGYNEQFF.

The chain employs TRBV28 and TRBJ2-5; possible D gene TRBD1, 6 bases. Looked up from germline, CDR1 is MDHEN and CDR2 is SYDVKM. The CDR3 loop spans 14 amino acids. The V end was cut by 5 bases, the J end by 5 bases, with 15 bases between. DNA for the CDR3: TGTGCCAGCAGTATATCAGGGGCGGAGGAGACCCAGTACTTC. Its translation is CASSISGAEETQYF.

This chain joins TRBV3-1 (or the pseudogene TRBV3-2) and TRBJ1-3; 7 bases are a match to TRBD1. The CDR3 extends over 16 amino acids. Trimming cost V 4 bases and J 2 bases; bases outside gene matches: 8. Germline lookup yields CDR1 LGHDT and CDR2 YNNKEL (reference sequence). The CDR3: CASSLDRVGAGNTIYF. The CDR3, as DNA: TGTGCCAGCAGCCTTGACAGGGTCGGGGCTGGAAACACCATATATTTT.

This chain connects TRBV30 to TRBJ1-2, with D hard to call. CDR3 length: 13 amino acids. Trimming pared 1 base from V and 2 bases from J, leaving 8 bases between. Germline-derived CDR1 and CDR2 are GTSNPN and SVGIG (reference sequence). CDR3 in amino acids: CAWSAGVNYGYTF. DNA for the CDR3: TGTGCCTGGAGTGCAGGCGTAAACTATGGCTACACCTTC.

This clone has a single count. This chain links TRBV7-3 with TRBJ2-1; D is possibly TRBD2 (7 bases). This CDR3 has 19 amino acids. Germline lookup yields CDR1 SGHTA and CDR2 FQGTGA. V gave up 5 bases and J gave up 6 bases, with 29 bases separating them. The CDR3 loop reads CASSPKISLPGGPSNEQFF. The CDR3 DNA follows: TGTGCCAGCAGCCCAAAAATTTCGCTCCCGGGGGGCCCATCCAATGAGCAGTTCTTC.

The chain recombines TRBV7-8 with TRBJ2-7; a weak D match, TRBD2 (6 bases). The CDR3 is made up of 17 amino acids. Trimming took off 1 base at V and 4 bases at J, with 20 bases between the two ends. CDR1 is SGHVS and CDR2 is FQNEAQ in the germline V gene. The CDR3 loop reads CASSLVGGRGRQYEQYF. The CDR3 nucleotides read TGTGCCAGCAGCTTAGTGGGAGGACGGGGTAGGCAATACGAGCAGTACTTC.

The chain uses TRBV14 and TRBJ2-7; D is undetermined. Germline assignment: CDR1 SGHDN and CDR2 FVKESK. Trimming left V 1 base short and J 0 bases short, with 10 bases between. This CDR3 spans 15 amino acids. The CDR3 is CASSQGNIRSYEQYF. The CDR3 DNA sequence: TGTGCCAGCAGCCAAGGCAACATCCGCTCCTACGAGCAGTACTTC.

This rearrangement joins TRBV5-1 to TRBJ2-5, with 9 bases aligning to TRBD2. V lost 0 bases and J lost 0; bases outside the gene matches: 6. This CDR3 is 17 amino acids long. From germline, CDR1 is SGHRS and CDR2 YFSETQ. The CDR3 protein is CASSLAPSGMYQETQYF. Written as DNA, the CDR3 is TGCGCCAGCAGCTTGGCACCTAGCGGGATGTACCAAGAGACCCAGTACTTC.

V and J are TRBV6-2 or TRBV6-3 and TRBJ1-2; 7 nucleotides align to TRBD1. This CDR3 is 13 amino acids long. Per the germline V gene, CDR1 is MNHEY and CDR2 is SVGEGT. Trimming at V came to 5 bases and at J to 5 bases, leaving 5 bases not matched to a gene. The CDR3 DNA follows: TGTGCCAGCAGTCCAACAGGGGCTTATGGCTACACCTTC. Translation gives CASSPTGAYGYTF.

The rearrangement links TRBV3-1 (or the pseudogene TRBV3-2) to TRBJ2-5, with D tentatively TRBD2 (6 bases). The CDR3 covers 14 residues. Germline assignment: CDR1 LGHDT and CDR2 YNNKEL (reference sequence). The V end was cut by 6 bases, the J end by 1 base, with 12 bases between. The CDR3 protein is CASRPGVGQETQYF. The DNA of the CDR3 is TGTGCCAGCAGACCGGGAGTCGGCCAAGAGACCCAGTACTTC.

The chain links TRBV7-2 to TRBJ2-7, with D perhaps TRBD1 (6 bases). The CDR3 has 13 amino acids. V was trimmed by 5 bases and J by 5 bases, leaving 13 bases between them. From germline, CDR1 is SGHTA and CDR2 FQGNSA. The CDR3 sequence: CASSRYRADEQYF. The CDR3, as DNA: TGTGCCAGCAGCCGATACAGGGCCGACGAGCAGTACTTC.

This sequence joins TRBV10-2 and TRBJ1-2; 8 nucleotides agree with TRBD1. This CDR3 comprises 13 residues. Germline values: CDR1 WSHSY, CDR2 SAAADI. Trimming at V came to 8 bases and at J to 8 bases, leaving 10 bases not matched to a gene. The CDR3 reads CASLNPTGVGYTF. The CDR3 nucleotides read TGCGCCAGCCTCAACCCGACAGGGGTCGGCTACACCTTC.

The rearrangement joins TRBV9 to TRBJ1-1; D ambiguous. This CDR3 spans 13 amino acids. Germline CDR1 and CDR2: SGDLS and YYNGEE. The V end was cut by 5 bases, the J end by 11 bases, with 19 bases between. The CDR3 coding sequence is TGTGCCAGCAGACCGGGAGGGATAGGAGCGGCTTTCTTT. Translation gives CASRPGGIGAAFF.

This chain uses TRBV2 with TRBJ1-5; TRBD1 aligns across 8 bases. Trimming removed 6 bases from V and 3 bases from J; junction bases left unmatched: 7. In germline, CDR1 is SNHLY, CDR2 FYNNEI. The CDR3 has 15 amino acids. The DNA of the CDR3 is TGTGCCAGCAGAGCACAGGGGGTCCTCAATCAGCCCCAGCATTTT. It specifies CASRAQGVLNQPQHF.

The chain employs TRBV9 and TRBJ2-2; D might be TRBD1 (5 bases). V shed 3 bases and J shed 0 bases, with 18 bases lying between them. The CDR3 is 18 amino acids. Germline assignment: CDR1 SGDLS and CDR2 YYNGEE. The chain's CDR3 is CASSANPLKTANTGELFF. CDR3 nucleotides: TGTGCCAGCAGCGCCAACCCCCTAAAGACAGCGAACACCGGGGAGCTGTTTTTT.